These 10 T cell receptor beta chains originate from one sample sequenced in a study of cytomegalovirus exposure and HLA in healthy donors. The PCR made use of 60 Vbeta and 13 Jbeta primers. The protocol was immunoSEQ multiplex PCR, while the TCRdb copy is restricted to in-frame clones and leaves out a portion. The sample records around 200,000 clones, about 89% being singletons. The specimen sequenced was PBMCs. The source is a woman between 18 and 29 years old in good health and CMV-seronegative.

The CDR3 protein is CASRGVTDTQYF. The CDR3 DNA reads TGTGCCAGCAGAGGAGTCACAGATACGCAGTATTTT. The chain recombines TRBV9 with TRBJ2-3; no clear D gene. CDR3 length: 12 amino acids. The V and J ends lost 5 bases and 2 bases respectively, with 6 bases between them. The V gene's germline CDR1 is SGDLS and CDR2 YYNGEE. The whole variable domain, filled in from reference TRBV9 and TRBJ2-3, reads DSGVTQTPKHLITATGQRVTLRCSPRSGDLSVYWYQQSLDQGLQFLIQYYNGEERAKGNILERFSAQQFPDLHSELNLSSLELGDSALYFCASRGVTDTQYFGPGTRLTVL.

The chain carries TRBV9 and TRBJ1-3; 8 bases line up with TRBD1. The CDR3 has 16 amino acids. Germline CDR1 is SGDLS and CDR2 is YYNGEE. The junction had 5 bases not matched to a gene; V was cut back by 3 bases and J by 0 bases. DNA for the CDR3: TGTGCCAGCAGCGGGGACAGGCAAGGCTCTGGAAACACCATATATTTT. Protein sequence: CASSGDRQGSGNTIYF.

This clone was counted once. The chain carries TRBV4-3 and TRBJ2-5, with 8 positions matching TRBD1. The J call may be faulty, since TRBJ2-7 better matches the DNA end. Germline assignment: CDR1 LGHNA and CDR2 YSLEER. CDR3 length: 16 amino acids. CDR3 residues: CASSHKDTGGFYEQYF. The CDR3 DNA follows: TGCGCCAGCAGCCATAAGGATACAGGGGGTTTCTACGAGCAGTACTTC.

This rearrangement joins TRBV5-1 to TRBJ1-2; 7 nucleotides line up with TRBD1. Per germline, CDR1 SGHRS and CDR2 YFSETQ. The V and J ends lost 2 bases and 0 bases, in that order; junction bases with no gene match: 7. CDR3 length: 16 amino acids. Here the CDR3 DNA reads TGCGCCAGCAGCTTTCAAGACAGGGAAGCTAACTATGGCTACACCTTC. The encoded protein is CASSFQDREANYGYTF.

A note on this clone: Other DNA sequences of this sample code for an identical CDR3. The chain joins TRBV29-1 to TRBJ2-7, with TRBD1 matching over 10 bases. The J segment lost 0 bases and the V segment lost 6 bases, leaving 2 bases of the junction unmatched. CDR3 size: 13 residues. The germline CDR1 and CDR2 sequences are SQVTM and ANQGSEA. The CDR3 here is CSVGQGISYEQYF. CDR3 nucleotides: TGCAGCGTGGGACAGGGGATCTCCTACGAGCAGTACTTC.

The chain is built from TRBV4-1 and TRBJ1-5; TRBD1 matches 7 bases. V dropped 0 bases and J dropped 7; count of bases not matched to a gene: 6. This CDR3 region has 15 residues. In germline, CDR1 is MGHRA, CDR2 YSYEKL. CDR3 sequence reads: CASSQEGTAGQPQHF. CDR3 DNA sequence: TGCGCCAGCAGCCAAGAGGGGACAGCCGGACAGCCCCAGCATTTT.

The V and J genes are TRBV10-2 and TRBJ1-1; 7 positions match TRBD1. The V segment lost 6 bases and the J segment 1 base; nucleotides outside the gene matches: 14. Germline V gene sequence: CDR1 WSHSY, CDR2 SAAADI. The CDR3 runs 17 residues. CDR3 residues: CASRRTNAGGGNTEAFF. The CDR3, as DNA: TGCGCCAGCAGACGGACTAATGCAGGGGGTGGGAACACTGAAGCTTTCTTT.

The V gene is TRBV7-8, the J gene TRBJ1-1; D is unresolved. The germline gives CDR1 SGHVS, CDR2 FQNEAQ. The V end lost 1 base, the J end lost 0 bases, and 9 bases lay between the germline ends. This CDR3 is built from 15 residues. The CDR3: CASSLVPVVNTEAFF. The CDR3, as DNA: TGTGCCAGCAGCTTAGTCCCAGTCGTGAACACTGAAGCTTTCTTT.

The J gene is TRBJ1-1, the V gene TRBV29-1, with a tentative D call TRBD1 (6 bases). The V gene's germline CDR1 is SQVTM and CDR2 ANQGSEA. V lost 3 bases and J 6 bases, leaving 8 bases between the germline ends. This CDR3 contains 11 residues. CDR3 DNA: TGCAGCGTTGATGGGGGCGCTGAAGCTTTCTTT. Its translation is CSVDGGAEAFF.

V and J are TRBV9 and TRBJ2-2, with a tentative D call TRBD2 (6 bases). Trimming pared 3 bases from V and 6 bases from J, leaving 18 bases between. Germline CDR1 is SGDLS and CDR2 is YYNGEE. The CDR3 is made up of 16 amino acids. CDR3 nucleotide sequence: TGTGCCAGCAGCGCTATGGGGGGTAACGGGCCCGGGGAGCTGTTTTTT. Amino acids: CASSAMGGNGPGELFF. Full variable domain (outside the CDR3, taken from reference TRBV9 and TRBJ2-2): DSGVTQTPKHLITATGQRVTLRCSPRSGDLSVYWYQQSLDQGLQFLIQYYNGEERAKGNILERFSAQQFPDLHSELNLSSLELGDSALYFCASSAMGGNGPGELFFGEGSRLTVL.